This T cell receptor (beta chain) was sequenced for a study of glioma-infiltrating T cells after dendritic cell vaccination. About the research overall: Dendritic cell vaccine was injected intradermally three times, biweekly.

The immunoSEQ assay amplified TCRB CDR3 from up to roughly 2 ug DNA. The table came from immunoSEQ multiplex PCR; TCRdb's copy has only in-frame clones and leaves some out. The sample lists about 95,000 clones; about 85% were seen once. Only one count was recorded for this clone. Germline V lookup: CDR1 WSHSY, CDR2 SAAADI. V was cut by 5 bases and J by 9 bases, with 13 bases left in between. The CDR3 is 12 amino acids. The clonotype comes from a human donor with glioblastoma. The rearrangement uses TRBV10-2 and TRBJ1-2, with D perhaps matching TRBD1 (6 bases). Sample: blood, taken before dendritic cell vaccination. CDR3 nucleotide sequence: TGCGCCAGCAGTACAACAGGGTATAGCTACACCTTC. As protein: CASSTTGYSYTF.